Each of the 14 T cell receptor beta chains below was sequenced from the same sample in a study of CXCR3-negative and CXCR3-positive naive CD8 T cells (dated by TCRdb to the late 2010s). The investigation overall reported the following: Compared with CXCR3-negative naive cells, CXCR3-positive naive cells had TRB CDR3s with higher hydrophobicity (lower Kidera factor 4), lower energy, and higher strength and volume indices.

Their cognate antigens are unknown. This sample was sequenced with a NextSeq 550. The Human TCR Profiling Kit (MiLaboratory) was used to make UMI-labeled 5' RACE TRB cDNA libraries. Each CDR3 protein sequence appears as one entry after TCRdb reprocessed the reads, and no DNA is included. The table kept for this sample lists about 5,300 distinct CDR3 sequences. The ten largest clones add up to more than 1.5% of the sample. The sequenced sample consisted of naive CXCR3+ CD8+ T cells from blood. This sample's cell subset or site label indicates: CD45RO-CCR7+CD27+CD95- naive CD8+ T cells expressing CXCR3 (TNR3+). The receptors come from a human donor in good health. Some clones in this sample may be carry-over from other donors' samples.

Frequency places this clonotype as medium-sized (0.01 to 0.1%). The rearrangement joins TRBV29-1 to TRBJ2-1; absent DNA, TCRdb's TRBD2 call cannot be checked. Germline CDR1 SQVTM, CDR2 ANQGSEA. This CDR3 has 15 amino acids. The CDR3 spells CSGLAGGDSYNEQFF.

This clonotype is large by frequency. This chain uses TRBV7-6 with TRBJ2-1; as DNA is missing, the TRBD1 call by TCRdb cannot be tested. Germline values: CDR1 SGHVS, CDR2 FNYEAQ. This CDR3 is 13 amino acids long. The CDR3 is CASSLGQFNEQFF.

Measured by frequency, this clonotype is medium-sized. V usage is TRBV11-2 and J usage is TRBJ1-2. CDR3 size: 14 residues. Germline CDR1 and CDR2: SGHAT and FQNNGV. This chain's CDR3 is CASSPSGSGYGYTF.

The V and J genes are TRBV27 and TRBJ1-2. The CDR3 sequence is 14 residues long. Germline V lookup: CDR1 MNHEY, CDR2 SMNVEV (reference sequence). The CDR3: CASRDLLISDGYTF.

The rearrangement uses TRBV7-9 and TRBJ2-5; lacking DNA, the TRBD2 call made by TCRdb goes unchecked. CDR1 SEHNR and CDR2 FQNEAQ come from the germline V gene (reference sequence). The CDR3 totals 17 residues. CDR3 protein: CASSPSRGSGSGKTQYF.

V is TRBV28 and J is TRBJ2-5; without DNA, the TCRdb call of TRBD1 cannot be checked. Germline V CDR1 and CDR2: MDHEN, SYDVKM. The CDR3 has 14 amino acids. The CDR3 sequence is CASSLSRGQETQYF.

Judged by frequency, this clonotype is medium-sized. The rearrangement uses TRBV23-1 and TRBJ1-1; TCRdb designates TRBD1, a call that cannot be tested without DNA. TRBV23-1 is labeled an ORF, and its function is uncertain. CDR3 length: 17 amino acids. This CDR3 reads CASSQPECPGPNTEAFF.

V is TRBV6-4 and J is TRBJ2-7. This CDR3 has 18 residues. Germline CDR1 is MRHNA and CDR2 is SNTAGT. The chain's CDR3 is CASSDSHSTTGSSYEQYF.

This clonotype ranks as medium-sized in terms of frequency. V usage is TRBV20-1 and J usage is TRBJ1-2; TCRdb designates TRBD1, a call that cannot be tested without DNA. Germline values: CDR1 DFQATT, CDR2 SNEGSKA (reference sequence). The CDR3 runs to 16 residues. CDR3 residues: CSARVALRTGNYGYTF.

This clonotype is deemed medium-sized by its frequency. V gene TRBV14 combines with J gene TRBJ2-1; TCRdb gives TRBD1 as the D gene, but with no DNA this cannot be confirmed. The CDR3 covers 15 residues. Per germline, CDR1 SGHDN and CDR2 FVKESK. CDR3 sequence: CASSAGPSSYNEQFF.

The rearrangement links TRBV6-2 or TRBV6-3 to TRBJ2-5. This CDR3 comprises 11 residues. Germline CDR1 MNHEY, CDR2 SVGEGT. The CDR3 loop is CASSYWETQYF.

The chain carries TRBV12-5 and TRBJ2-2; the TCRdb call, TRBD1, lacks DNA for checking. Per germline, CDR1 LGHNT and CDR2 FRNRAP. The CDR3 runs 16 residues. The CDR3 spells CASELDSRLNTGELFF.

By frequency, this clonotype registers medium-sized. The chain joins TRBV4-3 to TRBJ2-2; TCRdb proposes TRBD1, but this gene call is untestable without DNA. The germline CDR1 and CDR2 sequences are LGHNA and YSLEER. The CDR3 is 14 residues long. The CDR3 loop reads CASSQDTGFWELFF.

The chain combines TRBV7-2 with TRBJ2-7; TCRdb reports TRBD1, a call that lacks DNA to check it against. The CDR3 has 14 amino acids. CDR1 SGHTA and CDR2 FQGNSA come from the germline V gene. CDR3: CASSPGLGAYEQYF.